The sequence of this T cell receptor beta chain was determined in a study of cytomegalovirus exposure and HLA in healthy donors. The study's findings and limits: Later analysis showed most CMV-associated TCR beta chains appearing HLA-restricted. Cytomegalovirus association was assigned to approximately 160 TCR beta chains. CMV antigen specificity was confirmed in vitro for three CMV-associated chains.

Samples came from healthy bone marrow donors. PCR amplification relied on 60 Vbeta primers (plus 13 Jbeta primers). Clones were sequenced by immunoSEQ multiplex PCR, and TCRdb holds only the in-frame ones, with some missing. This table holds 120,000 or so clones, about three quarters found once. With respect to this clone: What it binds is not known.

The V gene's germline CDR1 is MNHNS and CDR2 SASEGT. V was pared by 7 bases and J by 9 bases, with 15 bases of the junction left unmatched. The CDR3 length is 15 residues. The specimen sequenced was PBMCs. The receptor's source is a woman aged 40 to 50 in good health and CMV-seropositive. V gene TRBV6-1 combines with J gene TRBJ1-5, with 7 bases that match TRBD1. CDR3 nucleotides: TGTGCCAGCAATCCCGGGACAGAGAGATCGCGGCCCCAGCATTTT. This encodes CASNPGTERSRPQHF.